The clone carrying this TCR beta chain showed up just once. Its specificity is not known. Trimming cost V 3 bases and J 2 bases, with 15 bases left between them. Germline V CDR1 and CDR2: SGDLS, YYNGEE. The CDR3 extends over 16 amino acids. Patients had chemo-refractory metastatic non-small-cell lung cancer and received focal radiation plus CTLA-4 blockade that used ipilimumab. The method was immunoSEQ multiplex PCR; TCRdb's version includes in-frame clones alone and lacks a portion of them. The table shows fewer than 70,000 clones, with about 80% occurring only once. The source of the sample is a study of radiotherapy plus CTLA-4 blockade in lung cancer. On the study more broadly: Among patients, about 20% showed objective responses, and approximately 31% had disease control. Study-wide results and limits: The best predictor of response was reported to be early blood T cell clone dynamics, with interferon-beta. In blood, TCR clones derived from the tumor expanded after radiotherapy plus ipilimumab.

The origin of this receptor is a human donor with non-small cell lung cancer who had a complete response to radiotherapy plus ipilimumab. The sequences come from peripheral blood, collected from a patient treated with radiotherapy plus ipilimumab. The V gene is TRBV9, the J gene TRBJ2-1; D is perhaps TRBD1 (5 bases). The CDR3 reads CASSAPKGIAYNEQFF. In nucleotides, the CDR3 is TGTGCCAGCAGCGCCCCCAAGGGGATAGCCTACAATGAGCAGTTCTTC.